The sequence of this T cell receptor (beta chain) was determined in a study of T-cell reconstitution after alpha-beta-depleted transplantation in children. CDR3 length: 16 residues. CDR1 is MNHNS, CDR2 SASEGT, per germline. With V trimmed by 2 bases and J by 4 bases, 6 bases remained unmatched. Construction of the TCRbeta library involved unique molecular identifiers. One entry per CDR3 protein results from TCRdb running MiXCR on the PCR reads. The data show 640,000 or so distinct CDR3 sequences, 16% seen once. The clonotype was recovered from a human donor who donated a stem cell graft to a child with acute myeloid leukemia. The sequencing here drew on PBMCs from the stem cell graft donor, taken from the stem cell graft. V and J are TRBV6-1 and TRBJ2-5; 11 positions agree with TRBD1. In DNA form, the CDR3 reads TGTGCCAGCAGTGAAAGGACAGGGGGCGTGGGAGAGACCCAGTACTTC. Its translation: CASSERTGGVGETQYF.